Listed here is a single T cell receptor (beta chain). This sample is part of a study of blood T cell repertoires in COVID-19. Study overall: Both acute and convalescent COVID-19 samples were obtained from the United States, Italy and Spain.

The V gene's germline CDR1 is SEHNR and CDR2 FQNEAQ (reference sequence). The ends lost 6 bases at V and 0 bases at J; junction bases unmatched: 11. CDR3 size: 19 residues. Measured with immunoSEQ multiplex PCR; TCRdb has only the in-frame clones, and not every one. The repertoire has under 55,000 clones, roughly four fifths of them found once; the top ten carry about an eighth. The sequenced material came from peripheral blood. This sequence was found in a human donor in a cohort sampled during active COVID-19. The rearrangement joins TRBV7-9 to TRBJ2-1, with 13 positions matching TRBD2. The CDR3: CASRSKGLAGPSSYNEQFF. Written as DNA, the CDR3 is TGTGCCAGCAGGTCGAAGGGACTAGCGGGACCGAGCTCCTACAATGAGCAGTTCTTC.